A selection of T cell receptor beta chains follows, all from one sample in a study of OX40 agonist ivuxolimab in advanced cancers. TCRdb's table, derived via immunoSEQ multiplex PCR, lists solely in-frame clones and lacks some. The sample carries roughly 100,000 clones, 91% recorded once. The sequencing used CD4+ or CD8+ T cells sorted from blood, collected in a trial of the OX40 agonist ivuxolimab. The source is an adult with an advanced solid tumor such as melanoma, head and neck, liver or kidney cancer. CDR3s include the opening cysteine and the closing phenylalanine or tryptophan. The D gene is left open where the match is weak. Not all rows give a size; the values are once, few, many and, for expanded clones, a class.

len,v_gene,abundance,d_gene,j_gene,CDR3aa,CDR3nt
14,TRBV10-2,.,TRBD2,TRBJ2-2,CASGREGRTGELFF,TGCGCCAGCGGGAGGGAGGGCCGCACCGGGGAGCTGTTTTTT
15,TRBV5-4,.,TRBD1,TRBJ2-7,CASSLGQGSLYEQYF,TGTGCCAGCAGCTTGGGACAGGGTTCGCTCTACGAGCAGTACTTC
17,TRBV11-3,.,.,TRBJ1-3,CASSLGAGAEIGNTIYF,TGTGCCAGCAGCTTAGGAGCCGGGGCCGAGATTGGAAACACCATATATTTT
17,TRBV5-4,.,.,TRBJ2-1,CASSLRSGLSSYNEQFF,TGTGCCAGCAGCTTGCGGAGCGGGTTAAGCTCCTACAATGAGCAGTTCTTC
15,TRBV6-1,.,.,TRBJ1-5,CASSEGTLNSQPQHF,TGTGCCAGCAGTGAGGGGACTTTAAATAGTCAGCCCCAGCATTTT
14,TRBV5-1,.,.,TRBJ2-7,CASSLSPGMSEQYF,TGCGCCAGCAGCTTGTCTCCAGGGATGAGCGAGCAGTACTTC
16,TRBV4-2,.,.,TRBJ2-7,CASSFLGDSDLYEQYF,TGTGCCAGCAGCTTCCTCGGGGACTCTGATCTTTACGAGCAGTACTTC
14,TRBV7-3,.,.,TRBJ1-1,CASSSVGGNTEAFF,TGTGCCAGCAGCTCAGTGGGGGGGAACACTGAAGCTTTCTTT
13,TRBV10-3,.,TRBD2,TRBJ2-1,CAVEGLAGNEQFF,TGTGCCGTCGAAGGACTAGCGGGCAATGAGCAGTTCTTC
12,TRBV11-3,.,.,TRBJ2-7,CASSLEGLPEYF,TGTGCCAGCAGCTTAGAAGGGCTTCCTGAGTACTTC
16,TRBV18,few,.,TRBJ1-5,CASSPTPPQGNQPQHF,TGTGCCAGCTCACCTACCCCCCCCCAGGGCAATCAGCCCCAGCATTTT
15,TRBV5-5,.,.,TRBJ1-3,CASSLSGNSGNTIYF,TGTGCCAGCAGCTTGTCGGGAAACTCTGGAAACACCATATATTTT